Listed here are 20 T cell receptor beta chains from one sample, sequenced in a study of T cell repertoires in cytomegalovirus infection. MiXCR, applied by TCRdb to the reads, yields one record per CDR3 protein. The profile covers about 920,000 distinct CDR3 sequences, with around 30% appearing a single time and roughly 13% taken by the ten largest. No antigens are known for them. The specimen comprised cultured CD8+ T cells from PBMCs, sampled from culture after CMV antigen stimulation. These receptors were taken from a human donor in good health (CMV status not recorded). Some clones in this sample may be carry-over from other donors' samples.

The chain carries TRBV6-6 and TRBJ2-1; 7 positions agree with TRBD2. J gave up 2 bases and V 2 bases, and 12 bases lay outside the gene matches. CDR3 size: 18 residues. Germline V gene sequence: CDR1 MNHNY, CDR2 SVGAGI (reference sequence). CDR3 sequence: CASSYDTSWGGPYNEQFF. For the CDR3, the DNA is TGTGCCAGCAGTTACGATACCAGCTGGGGGGGACCCTACAATGAGCAGTTCTTC.

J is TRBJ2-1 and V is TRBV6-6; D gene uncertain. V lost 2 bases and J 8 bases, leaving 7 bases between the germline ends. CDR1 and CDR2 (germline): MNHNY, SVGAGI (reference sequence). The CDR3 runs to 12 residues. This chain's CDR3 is CASSYGEDEQFF. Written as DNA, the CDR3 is TGTGCCAGCAGTTACGGGGAAGATGAGCAGTTCTTC.

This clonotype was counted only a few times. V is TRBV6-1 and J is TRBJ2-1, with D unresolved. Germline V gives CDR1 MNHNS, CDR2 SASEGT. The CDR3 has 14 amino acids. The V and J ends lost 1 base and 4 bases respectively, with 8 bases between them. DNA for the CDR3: TGTGCCAGCAGTGAAGACCGGGCTTACAATGAGCAGTTCTTC. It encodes CASSEDRAYNEQFF.

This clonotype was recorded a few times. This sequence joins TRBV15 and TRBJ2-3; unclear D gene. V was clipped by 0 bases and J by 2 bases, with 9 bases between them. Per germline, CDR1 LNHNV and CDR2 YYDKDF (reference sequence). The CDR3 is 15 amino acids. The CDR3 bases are TGTGCCACCAGCAGAGATTTAGGGCTCACAGATACGCAGTATTTT. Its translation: CATSRDLGLTDTQYF.

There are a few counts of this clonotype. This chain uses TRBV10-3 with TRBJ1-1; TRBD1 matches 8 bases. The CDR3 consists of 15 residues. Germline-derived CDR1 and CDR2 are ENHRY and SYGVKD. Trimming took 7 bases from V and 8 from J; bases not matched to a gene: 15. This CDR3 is CAITRAGQVGIEAFF. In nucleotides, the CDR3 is TGTGCCATCACCAGAGCGGGACAGGTGGGGATCGAAGCTTTCTTT.

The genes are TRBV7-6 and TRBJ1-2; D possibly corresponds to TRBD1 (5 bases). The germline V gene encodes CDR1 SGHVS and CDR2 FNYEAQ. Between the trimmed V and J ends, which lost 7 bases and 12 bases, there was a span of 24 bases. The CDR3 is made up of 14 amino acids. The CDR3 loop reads CASINEAGGRGHTF. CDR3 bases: TGTGCCAGCATCAATGAAGCCGGGGGGAGGGGCCACACCTTC.

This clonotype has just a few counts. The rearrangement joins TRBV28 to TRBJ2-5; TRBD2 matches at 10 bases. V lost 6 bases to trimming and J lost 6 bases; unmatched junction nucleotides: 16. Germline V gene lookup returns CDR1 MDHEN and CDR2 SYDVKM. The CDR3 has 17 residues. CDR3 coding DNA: TGTGCCAGCAGGTACACCCCCGGGACTAGCGTCGAAAAGACCCAGTACTTC. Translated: CASRYTPGTSVEKTQYF.

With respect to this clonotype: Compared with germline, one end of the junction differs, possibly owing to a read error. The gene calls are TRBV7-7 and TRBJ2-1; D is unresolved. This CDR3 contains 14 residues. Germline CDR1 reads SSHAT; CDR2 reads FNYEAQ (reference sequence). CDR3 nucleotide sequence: TGTGCTAGCAGCCTATCTTTCGGAAACAATGAGCAGTTCTTC. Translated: CASSLSFGNNEQFF.

The CDR3 DNA sequence: TGTGCCAGCAGCATTAGACAGGGAGGCACTAATGAGCAGTTCTTC. Translation gives CASSIRQGGTNEQFF. This chain connects TRBV11-2 to TRBJ2-1, with D maybe TRBD1 (7 bases). Deletions cut 5 bases from V and 7 bases from J, with 18 bases between. The CDR3 spans 15 residues. CDR1 is SGHAT and CDR2 is FQNNGV in the germline V gene. The variable domain in full, completed from reference TRBV11-2 and TRBJ2-1, reads EAGVAQSPRYKIIEKRQSVAFWCNPISGHATLYWYQQILGQGPKLLIQFQNNGVVDDSQLPKDRFSAERLKGVDSTLKIQPAKLEDSAVYLCASSIRQGGTNEQFFGPGTRLTVL.

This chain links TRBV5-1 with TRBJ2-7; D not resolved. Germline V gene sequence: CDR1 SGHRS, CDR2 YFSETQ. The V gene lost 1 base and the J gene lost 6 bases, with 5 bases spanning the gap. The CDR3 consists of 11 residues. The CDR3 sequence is CASSLNAEQYF. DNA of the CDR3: TGCGCCAGCAGCTTGAACGCCGAGCAGTACTTC.

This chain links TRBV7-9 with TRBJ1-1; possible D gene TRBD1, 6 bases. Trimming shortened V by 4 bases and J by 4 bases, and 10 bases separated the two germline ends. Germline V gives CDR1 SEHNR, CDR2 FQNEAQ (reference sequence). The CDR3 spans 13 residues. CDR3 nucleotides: TGTGCCAGCAGCTCAGGACAGATCACTGAAGCTTTCTTT. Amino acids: CASSSGQITEAFF.

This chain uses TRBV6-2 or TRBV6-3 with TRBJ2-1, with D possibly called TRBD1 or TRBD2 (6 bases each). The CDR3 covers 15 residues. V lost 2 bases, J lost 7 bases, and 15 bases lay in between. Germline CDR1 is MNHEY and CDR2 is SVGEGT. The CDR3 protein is CASSYRGRILNEQFF. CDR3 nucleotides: TGTGCCAGCAGTTACCGGGGGCGAATATTGAATGAGCAGTTCTTC.

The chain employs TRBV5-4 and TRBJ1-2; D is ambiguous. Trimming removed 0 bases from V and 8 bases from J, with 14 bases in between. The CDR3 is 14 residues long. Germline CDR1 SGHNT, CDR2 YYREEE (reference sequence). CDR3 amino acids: CASSLGPDPRGYTF. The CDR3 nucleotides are TGTGCCAGCAGCTTGGGTCCCGACCCTAGAGGCTACACCTTC.

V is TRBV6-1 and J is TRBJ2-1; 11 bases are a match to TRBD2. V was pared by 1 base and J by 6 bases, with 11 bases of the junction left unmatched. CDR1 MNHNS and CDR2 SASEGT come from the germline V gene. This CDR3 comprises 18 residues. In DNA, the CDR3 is TGTGCCAGCAGTGAAGATAAGCTAGCGGGGGGAAAATCCAATGAGCAGTTCTTC. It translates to CASSEDKLAGGKSNEQFF.

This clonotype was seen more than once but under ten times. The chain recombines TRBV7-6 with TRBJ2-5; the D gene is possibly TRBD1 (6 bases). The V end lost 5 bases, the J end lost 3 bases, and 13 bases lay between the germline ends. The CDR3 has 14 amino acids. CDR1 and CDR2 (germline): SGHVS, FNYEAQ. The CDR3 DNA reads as TGTGCCAGCAGCCCCCGGACAGTAGAAGAGACCCAGTACTTC. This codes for CASSPRTVEETQYF.

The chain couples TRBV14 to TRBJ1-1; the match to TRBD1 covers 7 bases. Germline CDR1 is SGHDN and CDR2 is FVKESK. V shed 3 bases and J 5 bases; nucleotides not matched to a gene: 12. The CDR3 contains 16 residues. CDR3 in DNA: TGTGCCAGCAGCCATCAAGGGGGCAGGGGGAGGACTGAAGCTTTCTTT. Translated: CASSHQGGRGRTEAFF. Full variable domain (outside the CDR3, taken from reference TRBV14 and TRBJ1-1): EAGVTQFPSHSVIEKGQTVTLRCDPISGHDNLYWYRRVMGKEIKFLLHFVKESKQDESGMPNNRFLAERTGGTYSTLKVQPAELEDSGVYFCASSHQGGRGRTEAFFGQGTRLTVV.

The CDR3 sequence: CASSVTVTLSGEHGYTF. The CDR3 region has the DNA TGTGCCAGCAGCGTCACAGTAACCCTCTCCGGGGAGCATGGCTACACCTTC. J is TRBJ1-2 and V is TRBV9; D is undetermined. CDR1 SGDLS and CDR2 YYNGEE come from the germline V gene. Trimming removed 2 bases from V and 6 bases from J, with 23 bases in between. This CDR3 has 17 amino acids.

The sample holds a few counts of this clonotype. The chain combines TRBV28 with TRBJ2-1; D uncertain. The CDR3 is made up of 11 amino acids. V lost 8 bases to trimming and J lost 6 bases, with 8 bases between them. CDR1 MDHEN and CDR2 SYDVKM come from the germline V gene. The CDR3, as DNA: TGTGCCAGCCACAAGGTCAATGAGCAGTTCTTC. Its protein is CASHKVNEQFF.

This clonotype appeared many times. CDR3 coding DNA: TGTGCCAGCAGCTTGAGCTCGGTCACTGAAGCTTTCTTT. It translates to CASSLSSVTEAFF. The V gene is TRBV5-4, the J gene TRBJ1-1, with unresolved D. Trimming left V 1 base short and J 4 bases short, with 8 bases between. CDR1 is SGHNT, CDR2 YYREEE, per germline (reference sequence). The CDR3 contains 13 residues. Based on the CDR3 plus reference TRBV5-4 and TRBJ1-1, the full variable domain is ETGVTQSPTHLIKTRGQQVTLRCSSQSGHNTVSWYQQALGQGPQFIFQYYREEENGRGNFPPRFSGLQFPNYSSELNVNALELDDSALYLCASSLSSVTEAFFGQGTRLTVV.

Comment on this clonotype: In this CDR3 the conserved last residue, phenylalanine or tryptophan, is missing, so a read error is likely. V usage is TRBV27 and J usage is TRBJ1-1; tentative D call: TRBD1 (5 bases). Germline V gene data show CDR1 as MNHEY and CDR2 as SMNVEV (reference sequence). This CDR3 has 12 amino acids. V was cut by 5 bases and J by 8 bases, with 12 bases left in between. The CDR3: CASSLPRGEAFS. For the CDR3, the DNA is TGTGCCAGCAGTCTACCTAGGGGAGAAGCTTTCTCT.